A selection of T cell receptor beta chains follows, all from one sample in a study of blood T cell repertoires in COVID-19. TCRdb keeps only in-frame clones here, not all; method: immunoSEQ multiplex PCR. The table has approximately 94,000 clones, about 85% seen once; the top ten hold 13%. The specimen sequenced was peripheral blood. Receptors were obtained from a human donor in a cohort sampled during active COVID-19. Each CDR3 is given with its conserved first and last residue.

V gene,CDR3 length,J gene,CDR3 protein
TRBV5-6,15,TRBJ2-3,CASSLDVSRTDTQYF
TRBV19,15,TRBJ1-5,CASTADRVSNQPQHF
TRBV10-1,15,TRBJ2-1,CASSDGGGGVYEQFF
TRBV7-2,13,TRBJ2-4,CASSLAGENIQYF
TRBV6-2/TRBV6-3,14,TRBJ1-3,CASSYRGSGNTIYF
TRBV29-1,13,TRBJ2-3,CSVGTGGTDTQYF
TRBV5-6,14,TRBJ2-7,CASSLIGTSYEQYF
TRBV29-1,12,TRBJ2-7,CSVSAGSYEQYF
TRBV9,14,TRBJ1-2,CASSVASVNYGYTF
TRBV5-1,17,TRBJ1-1,CASSYNPGQGRNTEAFF
TRBV10-3,14,TRBJ2-3,CAISESYVTDTQYF
TRBV2,13,TRBJ2-3,CASSPVPTDTQYF
TRBV11-3,16,TRBJ2-1,CASSQRNTLSYNEQFF
TRBV19,15,TRBJ2-1,CASKLAQSSYNEQFF
TRBV21-1,20,TRBJ2-3,CASTLWEVGSGQTSTDTQYF
TRBV3-1/TRBV3-2,19,TRBJ2-2,CASSLGGAPGLVLTGELFF
TRBV5-6,15,TRBJ1-4,CASSSWEPGGEKLFF
TRBV20-1,11,TRBJ2-7,CSALTAYEQYF